The 4 T cell receptor beta chains reported below all come from one sample, sequenced in a study of T cells in Graves' hyperthyroidism and ophthalmopathy (dated by TCRdb to the late 2010s). Receptors were amplified or captured by multiplex PCR. Sequenced using an Illumina HiSeq 2000. TCR beta CDR3 regions were amplified from RNA transcripts. The TCR CDR3 was subjected to a first round of RT-PCR using the HTBI primer set and the Qiagen OneStep RT-PCR kit. TCRdb itself trimmed the public reads at Q25 with fastp, ran MiXCR and retained productive beta chains. Merged by CDR3 protein, the rows form single entries marked with the most common genes and DNA. The sample has 300,000 to 450,000 distinct CDR3 sequences on record, around 14% of them singletons. In total, the top ten clones hold 9.2% of the sample. The sequencing input was blood. Source of these receptors: a woman younger than 35 with Graves' hyperthyroidism.

The chain links TRBV9 to TRBJ1-1, with 10 positions matching TRBD1. There are 15 residues in the CDR3. Germline assignment: CDR1 SGDLS and CDR2 YYNGEE. The V and J ends lost 0 bases and 3 bases, in that order; junction bases with no gene match: 2. CDR3 sequence: CASSVDGTGDTEAFF. CDR3 DNA: TGTGCCAGCAGCGTAGATGGGACAGGGGACACTGAAGCTTTCTTT.

In its sample, this clonotype was seen many times. The chain carries TRBV18 and TRBJ2-2; no definite D call. Germline loops: CDR1 KGHSH, CDR2 LQKENI. The CDR3 length is 14 residues. V was trimmed by 1 base and J by 1 base, leaving 4 bases between them. The CDR3: CASSPRENTGELFF. DNA of the CDR3: TGTGCCAGCTCACCACGAGAGAACACCGGGGAGCTGTTTTTT.

This clonotype was seen ten or more times. The chain links TRBV19 to TRBJ1-5, with a possible D match to TRBD1 (6 bases). This CDR3 is 15 amino acids long. V gave up 7 bases and J gave up 0 bases, with 13 bases separating them. The germline V gene has CDR1 LNHDA and CDR2 SQIVND (reference sequence). The CDR3 sequence: CASTTRGLSNQPQHF. Written as DNA, the CDR3 is TGTGCCAGTACTACCAGGGGCCTTAGCAATCAGCCCCAGCATTTT.

This clonotype was detected many times. The chain employs TRBV5-6 and TRBJ1-1, with D possibly TRBD1 on 6 matching bases. V was clipped by 0 bases and J by 3 bases, with 12 bases between them. The CDR3 length is 15 residues. Germline CDR1 is SGHDT and CDR2 is YYEEEE. Here the CDR3 reads CASSLAAGEDTEAFF. Here the CDR3 DNA reads TGTGCCAGCAGCTTGGCGGCAGGGGAGGACACTGAAGCTTTCTTT.